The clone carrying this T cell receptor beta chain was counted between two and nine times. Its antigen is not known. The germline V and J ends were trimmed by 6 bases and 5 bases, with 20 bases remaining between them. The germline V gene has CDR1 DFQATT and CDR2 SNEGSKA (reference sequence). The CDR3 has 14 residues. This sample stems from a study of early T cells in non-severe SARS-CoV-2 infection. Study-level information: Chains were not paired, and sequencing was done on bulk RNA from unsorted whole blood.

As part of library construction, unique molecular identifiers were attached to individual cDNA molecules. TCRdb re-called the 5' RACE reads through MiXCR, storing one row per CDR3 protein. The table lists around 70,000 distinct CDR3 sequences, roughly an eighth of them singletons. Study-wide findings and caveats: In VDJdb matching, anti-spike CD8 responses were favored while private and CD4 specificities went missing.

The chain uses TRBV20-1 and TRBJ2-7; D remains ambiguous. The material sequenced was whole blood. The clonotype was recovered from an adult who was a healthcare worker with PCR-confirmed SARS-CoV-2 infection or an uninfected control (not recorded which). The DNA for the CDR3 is TGCAGTGCCCCCCCCAATAGGGCAACCGACGAGCAGTACTTC. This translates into CSAPPNRATDEQYF.